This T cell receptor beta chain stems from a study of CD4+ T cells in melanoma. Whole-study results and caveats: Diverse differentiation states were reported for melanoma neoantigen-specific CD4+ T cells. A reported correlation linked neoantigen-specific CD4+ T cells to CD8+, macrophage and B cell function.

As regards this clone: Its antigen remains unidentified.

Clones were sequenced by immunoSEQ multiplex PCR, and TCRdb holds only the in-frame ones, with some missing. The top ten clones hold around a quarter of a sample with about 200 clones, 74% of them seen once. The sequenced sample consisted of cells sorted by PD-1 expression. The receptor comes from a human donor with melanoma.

CDR3 amino acids: CASSVAGGRAYNEQFF. The CDR3 DNA is TGTGCCAGCAGCGTCGCGGGGGGTCGAGCCTACAATGAGCAGTTCTTC. V is TRBV7-6 and J is TRBJ2-1, with TRBD2 identical over 8 bases. V dropped 5 bases and J dropped 2; count of bases not matched to a gene: 8. CDR1 and CDR2 (germline): SGHVS, FNYEAQ. The CDR3 has 16 residues.